This paragraph reports one T cell receptor (beta chain). Its antigen is not known. This specimen belongs to a study of shared clonotypes between healthy human individuals. This CDR3 has 13 residues. The germline V and J ends were trimmed by 6 bases and 6 bases, with 11 bases remaining between them. Germline V CDR1 and CDR2: MDHEN, SYDVKM. Sequencing was performed with immunoSEQ multiplex PCR; in TCRdb, only in-frame clones are kept and a portion is missing. The profile shows about 680,000 clones, around 67% of them singletons. General study findings and limits: Among several donors, approximately 5% of naive CD4 clonotypes were found in common.

This TCR was recovered from a woman in her thirties in good health. The chain combines TRBV28 with TRBJ1-4; D is perhaps TRBD1 (5 bases). The sample comprised memory CD4+ T cells sorted from blood. Subset described: CD45RA-negative fraction. The CDR3 nucleotides are TGTGCCAGCAGGACCGGGGGTCATGAAAAACTGTTTTTT. This sequence encodes CASRTGGHEKLFF.